These 4 T cell receptor beta chains were all obtained from the same sample, sequenced in a study of shared T cell receptors in the human thymus. TCRdb's copy holds only in-frame clones and misses some; the assay was immunoSEQ multiplex PCR. Among hundreds of thousands of clones listed, roughly 94% were seen once. Material: thymocytes. The receptors here all came from a human donor.

The chain carries TRBV28 and TRBJ2-1; no reliable D call. This CDR3 region has 13 residues. The germline V gene has CDR1 MDHEN and CDR2 SYDVKM. Deletions cut 6 bases from V and 1 base from J, with 7 bases between. The CDR3 DNA reads as TGTGCCAGCAGCTGCTGGTCCTACAATGAGCAGTTCTTC. It is translated as CASSCWSYNEQFF.

The rearrangement uses TRBV5-4 and TRBJ1-1; D is undetermined. V lost 1 base to trimming and J lost 6 bases, with 19 bases between them. The CDR3 covers 16 residues. CDR1 is SGHNT, CDR2 YYREEE, per germline (reference sequence). CDR3 DNA sequence: TGTGCCAGCAGCTTGCAGGCAGAAACGATGAGCGCTGAAGCTTTCTTT. Protein: CASSLQAETMSAEAFF.

This chain uses TRBV27 with TRBJ2-3; 10 bases are shared with TRBD2. The CDR3 length is 15 residues. Losses at the gene ends were 3 bases for V and 4 bases for J; bases not matched to a gene: 4. Germline V gene lookup returns CDR1 MNHEY and CDR2 SMNVEV (reference sequence). This CDR3 is CASSFHSGRSDTQYF. In nucleotides, the CDR3 is TGTGCCAGCAGTTTCCATAGCGGGAGGTCAGATACGCAGTATTTT.

This clone was detected once. The chain links TRBV10-3 to TRBJ2-5, with 9 bases identical to TRBD1. The CDR3 extends over 16 amino acids. The junction had 3 bases not matched to a gene; V was cut back by 0 bases and J by 1 base. The germline gives CDR1 ENHRY, CDR2 SYGVKD. The CDR3 region is CAISESRDRAQETQYF. CDR3 sequence (DNA): TGTGCCATCAGTGAGTCGAGGGACAGGGCCCAAGAGACCCAGTACTTC.